These 15 T cell receptor beta chains were sequenced from one sample in a study of blood T cell repertoires in COVID-19. Only in-frame clones appear in the TCRdb table, and some are missing; sequencing was by immunoSEQ multiplex PCR. The repertoire holds 45,000 or so clones, with 80% as singletons. Sequenced: peripheral blood. These receptors all come from a man in his 70s with acute or convalescent COVID-19.

This chain connects TRBV27 to TRBJ1-5; D possibly corresponds to TRBD1 (6 bases). This CDR3 has 16 residues. The V and J ends lost 3 bases and 3 bases respectively, with 15 bases between them. Germline-derived CDR1 and CDR2 are MNHEY and SMNVEV (reference sequence). The CDR3 reads CASSFKGGHFNQPQHF. The DNA for the CDR3 is TGTGCCAGCAGTTTTAAGGGGGGGCACTTCAATCAGCCCCAGCATTTT.

The chain has TRBV28 and TRBJ1-1; D is uncertain. CDR1 is MDHEN, CDR2 SYDVKM, per germline. V dropped 6 bases and J dropped 0 bases, with 8 bases sitting between them. CDR3 length: 13 amino acids. CDR3 loop: CASRKILNTEAFF. CDR3 coding DNA: TGTGCCAGCAGAAAAATATTGAACACTGAAGCTTTCTTT.

The rearrangement uses TRBV28 and TRBJ1-3; 7 nucleotides match TRBD1. Germline V gene sequence: CDR1 MDHEN, CDR2 SYDVKM. Trimming at V came to 5 bases and at J to 3 bases, leaving 7 bases not matched to a gene. There are 15 residues in the CDR3. In nucleotides, the CDR3 is TGTGCCAGCAGTCCCAGGGGGTTCGGTGGAAACACCATATATTTT. The encoded protein is CASSPRGFGGNTIYF.

The chain joins TRBV6-5 to TRBJ2-3; 8 bases line up with TRBD2. The CDR3 totals 14 residues. Germline V gene sequence: CDR1 MNHEY, CDR2 SVGAGI. Trimming took 4 bases from V and 4 from J; bases not matched to a gene: 4. The CDR3 region has the DNA TGTGCCAGCAGTTCGGGACTAGTCTCAGATACGCAGTATTTT. It is translated as CASSSGLVSDTQYF.

The genes are TRBV6-4 and TRBJ1-1; D ambiguous. Germline V gives CDR1 MRHNA, CDR2 SNTAGT. The ends were cut back, 5 bases at V and 1 base at J, with 8 bases in the middle. This CDR3 has 13 residues. The DNA for the CDR3 is TGTGCCAGCAGTTCGTATAGGAACACTGAAGCTTTCTTT. Translation gives CASSSYRNTEAFF.

V gene TRBV28 combines with J gene TRBJ2-7; D is ambiguous. Trimming shortened V by 2 bases and J by 3 bases, and 8 bases separated the two germline ends. The CDR3 sequence is 13 residues long. CDR1 is MDHEN, CDR2 SYDVKM, per germline. Here the CDR3 DNA reads TGTGCCAGCAGTTTAAAGCTAGTCTACGAGCAGTACTTC. Residues: CASSLKLVYEQYF.

The CDR3 loop reads CASSFPGHKETQYF. The CDR3 DNA follows: TGTGCCAGCAGCTTCCCGGGACATAAAGAGACCCAGTACTTC. J is TRBJ2-5 and V is TRBV5-6; tentative D call: TRBD1 (6 bases). Germline V lookup: CDR1 SGHDT, CDR2 YYEEEE. Trimming took 2 bases from V and 3 from J, leaving 11 bases between them. The CDR3 consists of 14 residues.

The rearrangement links TRBV18 to TRBJ1-2, with 9 bases identical to TRBD1. CDR3 length: 15 amino acids. V lost 3 bases to trimming and J lost 4 bases; unmatched junction nucleotides: 6. The germline CDR1 and CDR2 sequences are KGHSH and LQKENI. Here the CDR3 reads CASSPGTGLSYGYTF. Written as DNA, the CDR3 is TGTGCCAGCTCACCCGGGACAGGGCTAAGCTATGGCTACACCTTC.

A single count supports this clone. The rearrangement uses TRBV4-1 and TRBJ1-6; 7 bases align to TRBD1. Germline loops: CDR1 MGHRA, CDR2 YSYEKL. The CDR3 extends over 17 amino acids. Trimming took 4 bases from V and 10 from J; bases not matched to a gene: 16. The DNA for the CDR3 is TGCGCCAGCAGCCCGGGACAGCAAAGGGGGGTGGGATCACCCCTCCACTTT. The encoded protein is CASSPGQQRGVGSPLHF.

The V and J genes are TRBV27 and TRBJ2-7; the match to TRBD1 covers 8 bases. Trimming cost V 2 bases and J 2 bases; bases outside gene matches: 5. The CDR3 has 15 residues. CDR1 is MNHEY, CDR2 SMNVEV, per germline (reference sequence). The CDR3 DNA sequence: TGTGCCAGCAGTTTAAGCGACAGGGGTGCCTACGAGCAGTACTTC. Amino acids: CASSLSDRGAYEQYF.

The chain employs TRBV5-1 and TRBJ1-6; D is uncertain. The CDR3 sequence is 14 residues long. Per the germline V gene, CDR1 is SGHRS and CDR2 is YFSETQ. V was clipped by 4 bases and J by 10 bases, with 15 bases between them. CDR3 protein: CASSLEGAGSPLHF. CDR3 bases: TGCGCCAGCAGCCTGGAGGGTGCGGGGTCACCCCTCCACTTT.

The chain couples TRBV2 to TRBJ2-7; a weak D match, TRBD1 (6 bases). There are 15 residues in the CDR3. Germline V CDR1 and CDR2: SNHLY, FYNNEI. The V and J ends lost 6 bases and 2 bases respectively, with 17 bases between them. CDR3 DNA: TGTGCCAGCAGCAAACAGGGTGGTGGGGCCTACGAGCAGTACTTC. It specifies CASSKQGGGAYEQYF.

This chain uses TRBV28 with TRBJ1-5; D is unresolved. The V gene lost 3 bases and the J gene lost 2 bases, with 14 bases spanning the gap. Germline lookup yields CDR1 MDHEN and CDR2 SYDVKM. This CDR3 comprises 16 residues. DNA of the CDR3: TGTGCCAGCAGTTTCCCCGGGTGGTTGGGCAATCAGCCCCAGCATTTT. Protein: CASSFPGWLGNQPQHF.

The chain has TRBV4-2 and TRBJ2-2; D is uncertain. V was clipped by 7 bases and J by 0 bases, with 15 bases between them. CDR1 LGHNA and CDR2 YNFKEQ come from the germline V gene. The CDR3 is 16 amino acids. CDR3 sequence: CASTPQLSTNTGELFF. The CDR3 region has the DNA TGTGCCAGCACCCCACAGCTTTCCACGAACACCGGGGAGCTGTTTTTT.

This clone has a handful of counts. This chain uses TRBV12-3 or TRBV12-4 with TRBJ1-5; D not certain. The length of the CDR3 is 13 residues. Trimming removed 5 bases at V and 6 bases at J, with 11 bases between. The CDR3 bases are TGTGCCAGCAGTCAGGAGCGGGCTCAGCCCCAGCATTTT. Its translation is CASSQERAQPQHF.